A single sample is the source of the 20 T cell receptor beta chains below, sequenced in a study of T cell responses to AZD1222 COVID-19 vaccine. Profiling relied on immunoSEQ multiplex PCR, and the TCRdb table lists in-frame clones only, not all of them. The table lists about 99,000 clones, about 89% of them singletons. The sample here was peripheral blood, taken 28 days after the second AZD1222 dose. These receptors all come from an adult who received the AZD1222 COVID-19 vaccine.

The V call is TRBV6-6, the J call TRBJ2-3, with D maybe TRBD2 (7 bases). Per the germline V gene, CDR1 is MNHNY and CDR2 is SVGAGI (reference sequence). The CDR3 contains 13 residues. Trimming cost V 6 bases and J 3 bases, with 10 bases left between them. The CDR3 loop is CASRGRGTDTQYF. DNA for the CDR3: TGTGCCAGCAGGGGGAGGGGGACAGATACGCAGTATTTT.

The V and J genes are TRBV20-1 and TRBJ1-5; 7 bases align to TRBD1. The CDR3 is 14 amino acids. Looked up from germline, CDR1 is DFQATT and CDR2 is SNEGSKA (reference sequence). The J segment lost 6 bases and the V segment lost 3 bases, leaving 8 bases of the junction unmatched. The CDR3 DNA reads TGCAGTGCTAGTCGACAGGGAAGTGTTCAGCCCCAGCATTTT. Its protein is CSASRQGSVQPQHF.

The gene calls are TRBV5-1 and TRBJ2-3; the D call may be TRBD1 or TRBD2 (5 bases each). Germline V gene sequence: CDR1 SGHRS, CDR2 YFSETQ. V gave up 1 base and J gave up 0 bases, with 12 bases separating them. The CDR3 runs to 16 residues. DNA of the CDR3: TGCGCCAGCAGCTTGAGATGGGGCGGGAGCACAGATACGCAGTATTTT. This sequence encodes CASSLRWGGSTDTQYF.

This sequence joins TRBV14 and TRBJ2-5, with D perhaps matching TRBD2 (6 bases). Per germline, CDR1 SGHDN and CDR2 FVKESK. Trimming removed 1 base from V and 2 bases from J, with 14 bases in between. This CDR3 region has 16 residues. CDR3 region: CASSQARLARQETQYF. CDR3 nucleotides: TGTGCCAGCAGCCAAGCTCGCCTAGCGCGACAAGAGACCCAGTACTTC.

This clone has a single count. The chain joins TRBV10-3 to TRBJ2-5; D is possibly TRBD2 (6 bases). Trimming removed 8 bases at V and 1 base at J, with 11 bases between. Germline assignment: CDR1 ENHRY and CDR2 SYGVKD. The CDR3 is 13 residues long. The CDR3 bases are TGTGCCATCGGGGCGGGACTCCAAGAGACCCAGTACTTC. Encoded protein: CAIGAGLQETQYF.

The rearrangement uses TRBV6-2 or TRBV6-3 and TRBJ2-1, with 10 bases matching TRBD2. Germline values: CDR1 MNHEY, CDR2 SVGEGT. V lost 0 bases and J lost 7; bases outside the gene matches: 9. CDR3 length equals 17 residues. CDR3 loop: CASSYSSLLAGENEQFF. Written as DNA, the CDR3 is TGTGCCAGCAGTTACTCGAGTTTGCTAGCGGGAGAAAATGAGCAGTTCTTC.

There are a few counts of this clone. The chain links TRBV15 to TRBJ2-3; 10 bases are a match to TRBD2. CDR3 length equals 17 residues. The V gene's germline CDR1 is LNHNV and CDR2 YYDKDF (reference sequence). J lost 5 bases, V lost 0 bases, and 8 bases had no gene match. In DNA, the CDR3 is TGTGCCACCAGCAGAGATCGGCTAGCGGGAGCCCGAGATACGCAGTATTTT. It yields the protein CATSRDRLAGARDTQYF.

In nucleotides, the CDR3 is TGTGCCAGCAGCTTGGACAGGGAGGCTGCATCACCCCTCCACTTT. Encoded protein: CASSLDREAASPLHF. The chain couples TRBV5-4 to TRBJ1-6; tentatively, D is TRBD1 (6 bases). Trimming stripped 0 bases from V and 10 bases from J, with 14 bases between. In germline, CDR1 is SGHNT, CDR2 YYREEE (reference sequence). The CDR3 runs 15 residues. The full variable domain, completed using reference TRBV5-4 and TRBJ1-6, is ETGVTQSPTHLIKTRGQQVTLRCSSQSGHNTVSWYQQALGQGPQFIFQYYREEENGRGNFPPRFSGLQFPNYSSELNVNALELDDSALYLCASSLDREAASPLHFGNGTRLTVT.

The chain uses TRBV7-8 and TRBJ1-1; D may be TRBD1 (5 bases). V dropped 5 bases and J dropped 1 base, with 14 bases sitting between them. The germline V gene has CDR1 SGHVS and CDR2 FQNEAQ. This CDR3 spans 15 amino acids. The CDR3 sequence: CASSPPSGGNTEAFF. In DNA form, the CDR3 reads TGTGCCAGCAGCCCTCCCAGCGGGGGGAACACTGAAGCTTTCTTT.

The genes are TRBV5-8 and TRBJ2-2; D is unclear. CDR1 SGHTS and CDR2 YDEGEE come from the germline V gene. The CDR3 contains 16 residues. V was cut by 1 base and J by 5 bases, with 15 bases left in between. The CDR3 DNA reads TGTGCCAGCAGCTTGCGAGGCCGTGAAGGGACCGGGGAGCTGTTTTTT. It is translated as CASSLRGREGTGELFF.

This clone was found a few times. The chain uses TRBV28 and TRBJ1-2; D is uncertain. Trimming removed 2 bases at V and 4 bases at J, with 14 bases between. This CDR3 has 15 amino acids. CDR1 MDHEN and CDR2 SYDVKM come from the germline V gene. This chain's CDR3 is CASSLTLALGYGYTF. In nucleotides, the CDR3 is TGTGCCAGCAGTTTAACCCTAGCGCTCGGCTATGGCTACACCTTC.

V and J are TRBV9 and TRBJ1-2; D perhaps matches TRBD1 (5 bases). V was pared by 3 bases and J by 3 bases, with 18 bases between. CDR1 and CDR2 from the germline V gene are SGDLS and YYNGEE. The CDR3 length is 16 residues. The CDR3 DNA sequence: TGTGCCAGCAGCGCTGCCGCTCAGGGCCGCCACTATGGCTACACCTTC. Translating it yields CASSAAAQGRHYGYTF.

As concerns this clone: Within the sample, other DNA sequences also encode this same CDR3. The chain recombines TRBV5-1 with TRBJ2-1; TRBD2 matches 8 bases. Germline lookup yields CDR1 SGHRS and CDR2 YFSETQ. The CDR3 extends over 14 amino acids. The junction had 1 base not matched to a gene; V was cut back by 1 base and J by 4 bases. The CDR3 loop reads CASSLSGGYNEQFF. For the CDR3, the DNA is TGCGCCAGCAGCTTGAGCGGGGGTTACAATGAGCAGTTCTTC. The full variable domain, in which reference TRBV5-1 and TRBJ2-1 provide the parts outside the CDR3, is KAGVTQTPRYLIKTRGQQVTLSCSPISGHRSVSWYQQTPGQGLQFLFEYFSETQRNKGNFPGRFSGRQFSNSRSEMNVSTLELGDSALYLCASSLSGGYNEQFFGPGTRLTVL.

The chain carries TRBV21-1 and TRBJ2-1; no DNA check was done on the table's D call, TRBD2. TRBV21-1 is a pseudogene segment. The CDR3 totals 18 residues. Here the CDR3 DNA reads TGTGCCAGCAGGGGGGGGCGAGGGCGCCCTAGCTCCTACAATGAGCAGTTCTTC. Translating gives CASRGGRGRPSSYNEQFF.

This clone was counted once. The rearrangement joins TRBV28 to TRBJ2-5, with D unresolved. The CDR3 sequence is 13 residues long. V lost 2 bases to trimming and J lost 2 bases, with 6 bases between them. Germline values: CDR1 MDHEN, CDR2 SYDVKM. Here the CDR3 DNA reads TGTGCCAGCAGTTTAATGCGACAAGAGACCCAGTACTTC. It is translated as CASSLMRQETQYF.

This sequence joins TRBV14 and TRBJ2-1; 14 positions match TRBD2. This CDR3 spans 16 amino acids. Unmatched junction bases numbered 2, after V lost 3 bases and J lost 4 bases. Per the germline V gene, CDR1 is SGHDN and CDR2 is FVKESK. CDR3 protein: CASSHGLAGGYNEQFF. The CDR3, as DNA: TGTGCCAGCAGCCACGGACTAGCGGGAGGATACAATGAGCAGTTCTTC.

Within the sample, this clone is medium-sized (0.01 to 0.1%). The rearrangement links TRBV19 to TRBJ2-7; D tentatively fits TRBD1 or TRBD2 (6 bases each). With 8 bases removed from V and 0 bases from J, the gap between germline ends came to 14 bases. The CDR3 sequence is 14 residues long. The V gene's germline CDR1 is LNHDA and CDR2 SQIVND (reference sequence). CDR3 sequence (DNA): TGTGCCAGTGCTATGGGGGGCCTCTCCTACGAGCAGTACTTC. Protein sequence: CASAMGGLSYEQYF.

This clone was counted once. The genes are TRBV5-1 and TRBJ2-7; D call uncertain. Germline CDR1 reads SGHRS; CDR2 reads YFSETQ. V lost 2 bases and J 5 bases, leaving 11 bases between the germline ends. The CDR3 has 13 residues. As DNA, the CDR3 is TGCGCCAGCAGCTTACGGACGGACGACGAGCAGTACTTC. This sequence encodes CASSLRTDDEQYF.

The chain combines TRBV28 with TRBJ2-3, with 7 nucleotides matching TRBD2. Trimming removed 6 bases from V and 5 bases from J; junction bases left unmatched: 2. The CDR3 consists of 12 residues. CDR1 is MDHEN and CDR2 is SYDVKM in the germline V gene. CDR3 DNA sequence: TGTGCCAGCAGGTCGGGGGGAGATACGCAGTATTTT. As protein: CASRSGGDTQYF.

The chain is built from TRBV27 and TRBJ2-3; 8 bases line up with TRBD1. Trimming took 10 bases from V and 0 from J; bases not matched to a gene: 6. CDR1 MNHEY and CDR2 SMNVEV come from the germline V gene (reference sequence). CDR3 size: 14 residues. For the CDR3, the DNA is TGTGCCACCCAGGGGGCTACTAGCACAGATACGCAGTATTTT. Protein sequence: CATQGATSTDTQYF.